A selection of T cell receptor beta chains follows, all from one sample in a study of tumor and adjacent non-tumor tissue in lung cancer. TCRdb re-derived calls from the multiplex PCR reads in MiXCR, one entry per CDR3 protein. The data contain approximately 100,000 distinct CDR3 sequences, 50% to 70% of them singletons. Sequencing was performed on distant non-tumor lung tissue. These receptors all stem from a man in his 60s with non-small cell lung cancer. Each CDR3 is given with its conserved first and last residue. Fields, in order: J gene, D gene, V gene, clone size, CDR3 DNA, CDR3 protein. The D gene is left open where the match is weak. Expanded clones get a size class; other rows say once, few or many, or leave the size out.

J: TRBJ2-7; D: -; V: TRBV6-5; size: -; DNA: TGTGCCATCGGTAGGACGGTTGCCCGAAGTAATTCCTACGAGCAGTACTTC; CDR3: CAIGRTVARSNSYEQYF
J: TRBJ1-2; D: -; V: TRBV29-1; size: -; DNA: TGTAGCGTTAGATCGGGATCTAATGGCTACACCTTC; CDR3: CSVRSGSNGYTF
J: TRBJ2-7; D: -; V: TRBV4-3; size: once; DNA: TGCGCCGGCAGCCAAGATTGGGGGATGGAGGCCTACGAGCAGTACTTC; CDR3: CAGSQDWGMEAYEQYF
J: TRBJ2-7; D: TRBD2; V: TRBV2; size: few; DNA: TGTGCCAGCAGTGAGTACGGGAGGGCCTACGAGCAGTACTTC; CDR3: CASSEYGRAYEQYF
J: TRBJ1-3; D: -; V: TRBV6-1; size: -; DNA: TGTGCCAGCAGTGAAGACCAGGGAAACACCATATATTTT; CDR3: CASSEDQGNTIYF
J: TRBJ2-5; D: -; V: TRBV6-5; size: -; DNA: TGTGCCAGCAGTTACTCGCAGGCCCAAGAGACCCAGTACTTC; CDR3: CASSYSQAQETQYF
J: TRBJ2-2; D: TRBD2; V: TRBV4-3; size: -; DNA: TGCGCCAGAAGCCAAGAGGGGACTAGCGCTGCCACCGGGGAGCTGTTTTTT; CDR3: CARSQEGTSAATGELFF
J: TRBJ1-1; D: -; V: TRBV4-1; size: -; DNA: TGCGCCAGCAGCCCCCGGGCATTTGCGAACACTGAAGCTTTCTTT; CDR3: CASSPRAFANTEAFF
J: TRBJ2-6; D: -; V: TRBV12-3/TRBV12-4; size: -; DNA: TGTGCCAGCAGCCACACCGGGACAAGGGTCGGGGCCAACGTCCTGACTTTC; CDR3: CASSHTGTRVGANVLTF
J: TRBJ2-5; D: -; V: TRBV15; size: -; DNA: TGTGCCACGACAACGCAAAGACAAGAGACCCAGTACTTC; CDR3: CATTTQRQETQYF
J: TRBJ2-5; D: -; V: TRBV7-9; size: -; DNA: TGTGCCAGCAGCCTGATTGACAGGAGCGGGGAGACCCAGTACTTC; CDR3: CASSLIDRSGETQYF
J: TRBJ2-5; D: -; V: TRBV11-2; size: many; DNA: TGTGCCAGCAGCCCTAGGAGTGAGACCCAGTACTTC; CDR3: CASSPRSETQYF
J: TRBJ1-1; D: -; V: TRBV6-2/TRBV6-3; size: many; DNA: TGTGCCAGCAGTTACTCGGAGGCGAACACTGAAGCTTTCTTT; CDR3: CASSYSEANTEAFF
J: TRBJ2-5; D: -; V: TRBV12-3/TRBV12-4; size: -; DNA: TGTGCGAGCAGTACGCTCGATAGCATGGAGACCCAGTACTTC; CDR3: CASSTLDSMETQYF
J: TRBJ2-4; D: TRBD2; V: TRBV20-1; size: few; DNA: TGCAGTGCTAGGGGGACTAGCGGGAGGGTGGGCATTCAGTACTTC; CDR3: CSARGTSGRVGIQYF
J: TRBJ2-7; D: -; V: TRBV21-1; size: few; DNA: TGTGCCAGCAGCAAAGAGCCCCTAGGGGCCCCCTACGAGCAGTACTTC; CDR3: CASSKEPLGAPYEQYF
J: TRBJ2-7; D: -; V: TRBV6-1; size: -; DNA: TGTGCCAGCAGCTGGGATAGGACCTACGAGCACTACTTC; CDR3: CASSWDRTYEHYF
J: TRBJ2-6; D: -; V: TRBV6-7; size: many; DNA: TGTGCCAGCAATTCGACACCTCGCTCTGGGGCCAACGTCCTGACTTTC; CDR3: CASNSTPRSGANVLTF
J: TRBJ2-5; D: TRBD1; V: TRBV7-2; size: -; DNA: TGTGCCAGCAGCTTAGGCCGGGACAGTAGGTACTTC; CDR3: CASSLGRDSRYF
J: TRBJ2-1; D: -; V: TRBV4-3; size: once; DNA: TGCGCCAGCAGCCAAGGTCTACTCTACTATGAGCAGTTCTTC; CDR3: CASSQGLLYYEQFF
J: TRBJ2-7; D: TRBD1; V: TRBV10-3; size: few; DNA: TGTGCCATCAGTGATACTACAGGGGCCCCCGCCTACGAGCAGTATTTC; CDR3: CAISDTTGAPAYEQYF
J: TRBJ2-5; D: -; V: TRBV4-2; size: -; DNA: TGTGCAAGCAGCCAAGATCGCCAGGTTAGCGGAGAGACCCAGTACTTC; CDR3: CASSQDRQVSGETQYF
J: TRBJ2-3; D: TRBD2; V: TRBV11-2; size: -; DNA: TGTGCCAGCAGCTTAGATAGAATTGCGGGAGTAGGCACAGATACGCAGTATTTT; CDR3: CASSLDRIAGVGTDTQYF
J: TRBJ2-7; D: -; V: TRBV7-8; size: -; DNA: TGTGTCGGCAGCTTAGCGTTGGGTTTGACGGCCTACGAGCAGTACTTC; CDR3: CVGSLALGLTAYEQYF
J: TRBJ2-7; D: TRBD2; V: TRBV12-3/TRBV12-4; size: -; DNA: TGTGCCAGCAGACCCAGCGGGAGTCAATCCTACGAGCGGTACTTC; CDR3: CASRPSGSQSYERYF
J: TRBJ2-2; D: -; V: TRBV11-3; size: large; DNA: TGTGCCAGCAGCCCCGAGGAGCTCACCGGGGAGCTGTTTTTT; CDR3: CASSPEELTGELFF
J: TRBJ2-5; D: TRBD1; V: TRBV29-1; size: many; DNA: TGCAGCGTTTCCCTCAACAGGGGGGTTCAAGAGACCCAGTACTTC; CDR3: CSVSLNRGVQETQYF
J: TRBJ2-1; D: -; V: TRBV20-1; size: many; DNA: TGCAGTGCTAGTGAATTCGGACTTAGTGCCAATGAGCAGTTCTTC; CDR3: CSASEFGLSANEQFF
J: TRBJ2-7; D: TRBD2; V: TRBV11-3; size: -; DNA: TGTACCAGTAGGAGGACTAGCGGGAGCTCCTACGTGCAGTACTTC; CDR3: CTSRRTSGSSYVQYF
J: TRBJ2-1; D: TRBD2; V: TRBV20-1; size: many; DNA: TGCAGTGCTAGAAGCATGGCGGGGGTAGCGAACAATGAGCAGTTCTTC; CDR3: CSARSMAGVANNEQFF
J: TRBJ2-3; D: TRBD2; V: TRBV6-6; size: -; DNA: TGTGCCAGCAGTTACTTTGATTGGCGGGAGGCCTATAGCACAGATACGCAGTATTTT; CDR3: CASSYFDWREAYSTDTQYF
J: TRBJ2-1; D: TRBD2; V: TRBV12-3/TRBV12-4; size: few; DNA: TGTGCCGGCAGTGACGAGGGGACTAGCGGAAAGTACAATGAGCAGTTCTTC; CDR3: CAGSDEGTSGKYNEQFF
J: TRBJ2-3; D: -; V: TRBV11-3; size: few; DNA: TGTGCCAGCAGCCCCTTAAAGGGGGATACGCAGTATTTC; CDR3: CASSPLKGDTQYF
J: TRBJ2-7; D: -; V: TRBV28; size: -; DNA: TGTGCCAGCAGTTCACCTGGACGGGGACGGTACGAGCAGTACTTC; CDR3: CASSSPGRGRYEQYF
J: TRBJ2-7; D: TRBD1; V: TRBV6-5; size: many; DNA: TGTGCCAGCAGTTCCGACAGGGGCGAGCAGTACTTC; CDR3: CASSSDRGEQYF
J: TRBJ2-3; D: TRBD2; V: TRBV4-3; size: many; DNA: TGCGCCAGCAGCCAAGCAGGAGATAGCGGGAGGGGCACAGATACGCAGTATTTT; CDR3: CASSQAGDSGRGTDTQYF
J: TRBJ2-1; D: TRBD2; V: TRBV6-6; size: once; DNA: TGTGCCAGCAGGGGGACTAGCAGGAGTTCCTACAATGATCAGTTCTTC; CDR3: CASRGTSRSSYNDQFF
J: TRBJ1-2; D: -; V: TRBV29-1; size: -; DNA: TGCGGCGTTGAAGGGTCAGGGAGGATTTCGGAGTATGGCTACACCTTC; CDR3: CGVEGSGRISEYGYTF
J: TRBJ2-5; D: -; V: TRBV28; size: few; DNA: TGTGCCAGCAGCACCGAGGAGACCCAGTACTTC; CDR3: CASSTEETQYF
J: TRBJ1-1; D: -; V: TRBV5-1; size: -; DNA: TGCGCCAGCAGCTTGACGGGCTGCGTTCTGGGGAACACTGAAGCTTTCTTT; CDR3: CASSLTGCVLGNTEAFF
J: TRBJ2-7; D: TRBD2; V: TRBV11-3; size: medium-sized; DNA: TGTGCCAGCAGCCCGGGGGGAGACCCCTACGACGAGCAGTACTTC; CDR3: CASSPGGDPYDEQYF
J: TRBJ1-1; D: -; V: TRBV12-3/TRBV12-4; size: many; DNA: TGTGCCAGCAGTTTTGGGCAGAACACTGAAGCTTTCTTT; CDR3: CASSFGQNTEAFF
J: TRBJ2-5; D: TRBD2; V: TRBV6-6; size: -; DNA: TGTGCTAGCAGTTACCGATATCAACTAGCGGGCCCACAAGAGACCCAGTACTTC; CDR3: CASSYRYQLAGPQETQYF
J: TRBJ2-1; D: TRBD2; V: TRBV7-9; size: few; DNA: TGTGCCAGCAGCTTAGAAGGACTAGCGGGACTCAATGAGCAGTTCTTC; CDR3: CASSLEGLAGLNEQFF
J: TRBJ2-3; D: TRBD2; V: TRBV12-3/TRBV12-4; size: -; DNA: TGTGCCAGATCTAGCGGGAGGCCCCACTTTGGAATAGATACGCAGTATTTT; CDR3: CARSSGRPHFGIDTQYF
J: TRBJ2-1; D: TRBD2; V: TRBV24-1; size: -; DNA: TGTGCCACCAGTGACCACGGTCGGAGCGGGATCTCCTACAGTGAGCAGTTCTTC; CDR3: CATSDHGRSGISYSEQFF
J: TRBJ1-2; D: TRBD1; V: TRBV7-9; size: many; DNA: TGTGCCAGCAGCCCGACAGGGAATGGCTACACCTTC; CDR3: CASSPTGNGYTF
J: TRBJ2-3; D: -; V: TRBV5-4; size: -; DNA: TGTGCCAGCAGCTTTCCCTGGACAAGGGTGGATACGCAGTATTTT; CDR3: CASSFPWTRVDTQYF
J: TRBJ1-4; D: TRBD1; V: TRBV12-3/TRBV12-4; size: many; DNA: TGTGCCAGCAGTTCGGTCAGGGGGCGTGAAAAACTGTTTTTT; CDR3: CASSSVRGREKLFF
J: TRBJ2-3; D: TRBD2; V: TRBV7-3; size: few; DNA: TGTGCCAGCAGCTTAGGGACTAGCGAGGCAACAGATACGCAGTATTTT; CDR3: CASSLGTSEATDTQYF
J: TRBJ1-3; D: -; V: TRBV30; size: -; DNA: TGTGCCTGGAGTGGTCTAGGAGGAAACACCATATATTTT; CDR3: CAWSGLGGNTIYF
J: TRBJ2-5; D: -; V: TRBV7-8; size: -; DNA: TGTGGCAGCAGCTTAGCTAGTTTGAGACAGGGAGGTTTAGGCCAAGAGACTCAGTACTTC; CDR3: CGSSLASLRQGGLGQETQYF
J: TRBJ1-1; D: -; V: TRBV7-8; size: -; DNA: TGTGCCCGCAGCTTAGTGGGCCTTGCTGAGGCTATCTTT; CDR3: CARSLVGLAEAIF
J: TRBJ2-3; D: TRBD2; V: TRBV11-3; size: -; DNA: TGTGCCAGCAGTTTAAGGGGCGGGAGGGCCGTTGAAGATACGCAGCATTTC; CDR3: CASSLRGGRAVEDTQHF